A single sample gave rise to the 10 T cell receptor beta chains below, sequenced in a study of cytomegalovirus exposure and HLA in healthy donors. The PCR ran on 60 Vbeta and 13 Jbeta primers. TCRdb's table, derived via immunoSEQ multiplex PCR, lists solely in-frame clones and lacks some. The sample consists of 120,000 to 150,000 clones, roughly 80% of them appearing once. The sample was PBMCs. These receptors came from a young man in good health and CMV-seronegative.

Comment on this clone: An end of the junction does not agree with germline; a read error may underlie this. This chain uses TRBV7-9 with TRBJ1-3, with 8 bases lining up with TRBD1. This CDR3 spans 18 amino acids. The germline V gene encodes CDR1 SEHNR and CDR2 FQNEAQ (reference sequence). Here the CDR3 reads CSSTRQGAQGKGGNTIYF. CDR3 DNA sequence: TGTTCCAGCACCCGTCAGGGGGCACAGGGAAAGGGGGGAAACACCATATATTTT.

This chain connects TRBV7-9 to TRBJ1-4; 9 nucleotides align to TRBD1. The germline gives CDR1 SEHNR, CDR2 FQNEAQ (reference sequence). CDR3 length equals 15 residues. Trimming at V came to 8 bases and at J to 3 bases, leaving 7 bases not matched to a gene. The chain's CDR3 is CASGETGGSNEKLFF. Written as DNA, the CDR3 is TGTGCCAGCGGAGAAACAGGGGGCTCTAATGAAAAACTGTTTTTT.

In DNA, the CDR3 is TGTGCCAGCAGTTCTCCCCGGACAGGGCCGGACAATGAGCAGTTCTTC. It yields the protein CASSSPRTGPDNEQFF. The J gene is TRBJ2-1, the V gene TRBV7-6; TRBD1 aligns across 8 bases. The CDR3 extends over 16 amino acids. From germline, CDR1 is SGHVS and CDR2 FNYEAQ. V dropped 6 bases and J dropped 5; count of bases not matched to a gene: 12.

The rearrangement links TRBV6-5 to TRBJ1-5; D call uncertain. Germline V CDR1 and CDR2: MNHEY, SVGAGI. Trimming took 2 bases from V and 5 from J, leaving 13 bases between them. This CDR3 comprises 15 residues. Here the CDR3 DNA reads TGTGCCAGCAGTTACACTCGAGGGCGCGATCAGCCCCAGCATTTT. The encoded protein is CASSYTRGRDQPQHF.

This clone came up once. The chain combines TRBV18 with TRBJ2-5; TRBD1 matches at 9 bases. Unmatched junction bases numbered 9, after V lost 3 bases and J lost 4 bases. This CDR3 has 16 amino acids. Per the germline V gene, CDR1 is KGHSH and CDR2 is LQKENI. This CDR3 reads CASSPGTGTRAETQYF. DNA of the CDR3: TGTGCCAGCTCACCGGGGACAGGGACGCGGGCAGAGACCCAGTACTTC.

This chain joins TRBV13 and TRBJ2-5, with D tentatively TRBD1 (6 bases). The better agreement between TRBJ2-7 and the DNA end casts doubt on the J call. This CDR3 is 12 amino acids long. CDR1 and CDR2 (germline): PRHDT, FYEKMQ (reference sequence). The CDR3 region is CASSLTGIEQYF. CDR3 DNA sequence: TGTGCCAGCAGCTTAACAGGGATCGAGCAGTACTTC.

This chain connects TRBV14 to TRBJ2-5; D is possibly TRBD1 (6 bases). The end of the DNA is better explained by TRBJ2-7, so the J call may be wrong. CDR1 is SGHDN and CDR2 is FVKESK in the germline V gene. This CDR3 is built from 14 residues. The CDR3 loop reads CASSQPGHPYEQYF. The CDR3 bases are TGTGCCAGCAGCCAGCCGGGACATCCGTACGAGCAGTACTTC.

The chain recombines TRBV19 with TRBJ1-5; D is perhaps TRBD1 (6 bases). The CDR3 extends over 16 amino acids. Germline CDR1 reads LNHDA; CDR2 reads SQIVND (reference sequence). V lost 4 bases and J 7 bases, leaving 20 bases between the germline ends. CDR3 residues: CASSTSPDRSYQPQHF. In DNA, the CDR3 is TGTGCCAGTAGTACCTCCCCAGACAGGAGCTACCAGCCCCAGCATTTT.

This clone was counted between two and nine times. The chain joins TRBV4-1 to TRBJ2-7; 9 bases are a match to TRBD1. The CDR3 runs 15 residues. V was clipped by 0 bases and J by 1 base; unmatched bases: 1. Germline CDR1 is MGHRA and CDR2 is YSYEKL. The CDR3 nucleotides read TGCGCCAGCAGCCAAGAGGACAGGGGTTCCTACGAGCAGTACTTC. Translation: CASSQEDRGSYEQYF.

This clone was seen more than once but under ten times. V and J are TRBV27 and TRBJ1-1; D possibly corresponds to TRBD1 (5 bases). This CDR3 has 15 amino acids. Germline CDR1 and CDR2: MNHEY and SMNVEV (reference sequence). V dropped 4 bases and J dropped 2 bases, with 14 bases sitting between them. The CDR3 bases are TGTGCCAGCAGTTCCGCGGGGGTAATCAACACTGAAGCTTTCTTT. Residues: CASSSAGVINTEAFF.